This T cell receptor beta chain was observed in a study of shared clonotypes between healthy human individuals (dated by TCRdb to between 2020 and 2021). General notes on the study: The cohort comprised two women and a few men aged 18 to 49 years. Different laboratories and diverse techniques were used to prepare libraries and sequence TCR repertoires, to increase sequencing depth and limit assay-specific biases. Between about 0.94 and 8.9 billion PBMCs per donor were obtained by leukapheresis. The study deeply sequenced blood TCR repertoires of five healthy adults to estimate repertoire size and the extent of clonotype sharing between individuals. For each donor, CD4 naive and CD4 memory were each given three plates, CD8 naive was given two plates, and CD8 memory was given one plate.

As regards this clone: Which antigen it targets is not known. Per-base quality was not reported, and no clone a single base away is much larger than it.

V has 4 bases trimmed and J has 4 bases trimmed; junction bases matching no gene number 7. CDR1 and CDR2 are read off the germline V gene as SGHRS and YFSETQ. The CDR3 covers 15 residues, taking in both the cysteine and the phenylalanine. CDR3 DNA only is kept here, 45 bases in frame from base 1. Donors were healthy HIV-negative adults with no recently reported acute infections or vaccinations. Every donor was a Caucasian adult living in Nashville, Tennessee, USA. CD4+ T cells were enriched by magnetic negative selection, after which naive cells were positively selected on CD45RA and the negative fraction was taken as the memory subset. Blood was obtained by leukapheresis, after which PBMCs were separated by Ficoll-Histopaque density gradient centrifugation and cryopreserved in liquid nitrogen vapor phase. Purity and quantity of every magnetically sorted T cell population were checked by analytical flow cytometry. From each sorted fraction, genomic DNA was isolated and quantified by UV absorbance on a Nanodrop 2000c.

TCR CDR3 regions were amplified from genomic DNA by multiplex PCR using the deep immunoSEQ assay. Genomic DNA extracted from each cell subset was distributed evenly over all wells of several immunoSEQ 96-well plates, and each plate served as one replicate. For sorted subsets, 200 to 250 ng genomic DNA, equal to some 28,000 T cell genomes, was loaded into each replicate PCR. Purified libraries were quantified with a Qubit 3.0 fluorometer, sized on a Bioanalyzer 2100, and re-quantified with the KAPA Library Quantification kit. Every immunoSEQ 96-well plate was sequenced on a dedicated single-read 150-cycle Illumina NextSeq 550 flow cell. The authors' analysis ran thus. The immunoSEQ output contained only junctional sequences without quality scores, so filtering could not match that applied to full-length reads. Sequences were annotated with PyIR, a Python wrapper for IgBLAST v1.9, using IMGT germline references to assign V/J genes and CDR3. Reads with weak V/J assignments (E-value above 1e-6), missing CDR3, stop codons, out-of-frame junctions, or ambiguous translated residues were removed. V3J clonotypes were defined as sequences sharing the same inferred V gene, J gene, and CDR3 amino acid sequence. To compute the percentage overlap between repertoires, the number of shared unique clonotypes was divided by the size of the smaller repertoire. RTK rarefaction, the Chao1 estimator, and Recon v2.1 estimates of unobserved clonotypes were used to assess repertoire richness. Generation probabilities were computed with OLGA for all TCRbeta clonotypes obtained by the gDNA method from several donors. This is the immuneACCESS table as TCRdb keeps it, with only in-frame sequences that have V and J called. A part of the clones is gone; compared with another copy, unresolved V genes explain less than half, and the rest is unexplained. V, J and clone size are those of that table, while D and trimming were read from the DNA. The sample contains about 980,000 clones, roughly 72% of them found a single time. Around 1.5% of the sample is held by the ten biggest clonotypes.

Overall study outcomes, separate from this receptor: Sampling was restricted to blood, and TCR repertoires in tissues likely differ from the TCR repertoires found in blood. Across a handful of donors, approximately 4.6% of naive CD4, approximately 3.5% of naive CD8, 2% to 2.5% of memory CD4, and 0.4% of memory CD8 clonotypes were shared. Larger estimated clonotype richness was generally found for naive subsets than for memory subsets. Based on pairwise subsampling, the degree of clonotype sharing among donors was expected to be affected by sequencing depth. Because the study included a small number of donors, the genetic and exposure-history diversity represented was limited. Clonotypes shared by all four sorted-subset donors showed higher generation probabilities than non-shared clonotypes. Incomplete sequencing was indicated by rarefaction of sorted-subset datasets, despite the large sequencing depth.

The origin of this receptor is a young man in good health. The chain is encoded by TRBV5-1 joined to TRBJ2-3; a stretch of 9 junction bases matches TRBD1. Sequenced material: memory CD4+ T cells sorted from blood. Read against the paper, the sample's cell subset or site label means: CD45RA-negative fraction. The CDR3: CASSPTGGDADTQYF. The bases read TGCGCCAGCAGCCCAACAGGGGGCGACGCAGATACGCAGTATTTT.